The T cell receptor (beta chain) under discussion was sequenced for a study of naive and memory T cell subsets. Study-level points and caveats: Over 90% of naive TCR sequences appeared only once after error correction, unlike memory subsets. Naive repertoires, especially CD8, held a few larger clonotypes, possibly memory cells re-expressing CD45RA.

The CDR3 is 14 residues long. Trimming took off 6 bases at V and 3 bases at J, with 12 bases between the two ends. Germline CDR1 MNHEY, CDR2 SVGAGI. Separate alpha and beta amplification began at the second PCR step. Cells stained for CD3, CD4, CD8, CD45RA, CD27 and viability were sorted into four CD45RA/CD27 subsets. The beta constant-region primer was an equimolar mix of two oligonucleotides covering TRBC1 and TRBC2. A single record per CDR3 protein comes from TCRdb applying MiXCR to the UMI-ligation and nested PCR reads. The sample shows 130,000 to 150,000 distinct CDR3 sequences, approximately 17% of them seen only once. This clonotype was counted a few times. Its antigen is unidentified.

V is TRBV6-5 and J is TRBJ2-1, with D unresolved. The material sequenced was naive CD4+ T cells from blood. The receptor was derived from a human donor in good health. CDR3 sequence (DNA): TGTGCCAGCAGCCCGTGGTCCGGCTACAATGAGCAGTTCTTC. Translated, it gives CASSPWSGYNEQFF.